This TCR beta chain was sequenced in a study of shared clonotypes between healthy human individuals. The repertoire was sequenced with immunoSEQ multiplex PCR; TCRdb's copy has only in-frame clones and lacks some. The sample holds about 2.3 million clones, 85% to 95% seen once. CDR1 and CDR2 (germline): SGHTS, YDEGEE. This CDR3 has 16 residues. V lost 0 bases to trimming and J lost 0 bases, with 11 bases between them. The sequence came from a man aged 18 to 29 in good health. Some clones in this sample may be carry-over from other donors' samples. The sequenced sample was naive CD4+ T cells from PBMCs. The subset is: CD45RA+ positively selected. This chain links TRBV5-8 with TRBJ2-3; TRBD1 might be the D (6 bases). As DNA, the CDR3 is TGTGCCAGCAGCTTGGGGACAGCTCATAGCACAGATACGCAGTATTTT. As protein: CASSLGTAHSTDTQYF. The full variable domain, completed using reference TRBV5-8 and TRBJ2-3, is EAGVTQSPTHLIKTRGQQATLRCSPISGHTSVYWYQQALGLGLQFLLWYDEGEERNRGNFPPRFSGRQFPNYSSELNVNALELEDSALYLCASSLGTAHSTDTQYFGPGTRLTVL.